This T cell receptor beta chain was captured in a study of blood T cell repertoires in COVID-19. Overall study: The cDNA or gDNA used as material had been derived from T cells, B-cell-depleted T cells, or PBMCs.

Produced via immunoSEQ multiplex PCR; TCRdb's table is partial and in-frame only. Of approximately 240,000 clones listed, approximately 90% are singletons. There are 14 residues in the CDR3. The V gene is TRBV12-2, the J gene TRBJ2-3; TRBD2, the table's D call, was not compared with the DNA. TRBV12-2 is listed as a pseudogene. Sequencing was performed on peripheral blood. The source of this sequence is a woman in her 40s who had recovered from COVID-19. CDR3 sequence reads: CARNSGRETDTQYF. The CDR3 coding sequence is TGTGCAAGGAATAGCGGGAGGGAGACAGATACGCAGTATTTT.